This T cell receptor (beta chain) derives from a study of blood T cell repertoires in COVID-19. Study details: Specimens from acute and convalescent COVID-19 originated in the United States, Italy and Spain. Sources were T cells, B-cell-depleted T cells, or PBMCs; the material itself was cDNA or gDNA.

Original methodology: The assay estimated nucleated cells by amplifying reference gene primers. Libraries were prepared by immunoSEQ multiplex PCR; TCRdb keeps only in-frame clonotypes and omits some of them. D and trimming were read from the DNA, whereas the V and J calls and clone size are those reported in that table. The table has hundreds of thousands of clones, about 90% seen once. This CDR3 spans 14 amino acids. Looked up from germline, CDR1 is LNHDA and CDR2 is SQIVND (reference sequence). V gave up 5 bases and J gave up 2 bases; unmatched junction bases: 4. Sequenced material: peripheral blood. This chain links TRBV19 with TRBJ1-1; TRBD1 aligns across 8 bases. The TCR comes from a woman aged 18 to 35 who had recovered from COVID-19. CDR3 sequence reads: CASSLTGVNTEAFF. The CDR3 nucleotides read TGTGCCAGTAGTCTGACAGGGGTTAACACTGAAGCTTTCTTT.